This entry describes one T cell receptor beta chain. The data are from a study of OX40 agonist ivuxolimab in advanced cancers. This CDR3 is 13 amino acids long. The germline V gene has CDR1 MDHEN and CDR2 SYDVKM. Measured with immunoSEQ multiplex PCR; TCRdb has only the in-frame clones, and not every one. The sample contains tens of thousands of clones, 75% to 90% of which appear only once. The source material was CD4+ or CD8+ T cells sorted from blood, sampled in a trial of the OX40 agonist ivuxolimab. This sequence joins TRBV28 and TRBJ2-5, with unresolved D. The J call may be mistaken, given a closer DNA end match to TRBJ2-7. This clonotype was sampled from an adult with an advanced solid tumor such as melanoma, head and neck, liver or kidney cancer. CDR3 protein: CASSFGGSYEQYF. The CDR3 nucleotides read TGTGCCAGCAGTTTCGGCGGTTCCTACGAGCAGTACTTC.